Reported below is one T cell receptor beta chain. Antigen specificity is unknown. Using RNA transcripts as the source, TCR beta CDR3 regions were amplified. In the first-round RT-PCR of the TCR CDR3, the HTBI primer set was used. TCRdb independently ran MiXCR on the multiplex PCR reads; one entry per CDR3 protein. This table holds some 490,000 distinct CDR3 sequences, 22% found once. The sample belongs to a study of T cells in Graves' hyperthyroidism and ophthalmopathy. Study-wide results and caveats: Appearing also in blood were most of the thyroid clonotypes expanded above 0.001.

Per the germline V gene, CDR1 is SEHNR and CDR2 is FQNEAQ (reference sequence). After removal of 8 bases from V and 2 bases from J, the junction contained 5 bases not matched to a gene. The CDR3 loop spans 14 amino acids. Specimen: blood. The TCR originated in a woman aged 70-85 years with Graves' ophthalmopathy. The chain couples TRBV7-9 to TRBJ2-3, with TRBD2 identical over 9 bases. The CDR3 loop is CASLLAGPTDTQYF. The CDR3 DNA sequence: TGTGCCAGCCTCCTAGCGGGACCCACAGATACGCAGTATTTT.